Sequencing of this TCR beta chain was carried out in a study of blood T cell repertoires in COVID-19. The CDR3 consists of 13 residues. Germline V gene sequence: CDR1 SQVTM, CDR2 ANQGSEA. V gave up 6 bases and J gave up 8 bases; unmatched junction bases: 9. This table comes from immunoSEQ multiplex PCR, and its TCRdb copy is limited to in-frame clones, with some not included. The sample yields about 160,000 clones, 70% to 85% seen once. V gene TRBV29-1 combines with J gene TRBJ2-1; TRBD2 aligns across 8 bases. This TCR was sampled from a woman of 80 years or more with acute or convalescent COVID-19. The specimen sequenced was peripheral blood. The CDR3 reads CSVASTSVHEQFF. The CDR3 region has the DNA TGCAGCGTCGCGTCGACTAGCGTGCATGAGCAGTTCTTC.